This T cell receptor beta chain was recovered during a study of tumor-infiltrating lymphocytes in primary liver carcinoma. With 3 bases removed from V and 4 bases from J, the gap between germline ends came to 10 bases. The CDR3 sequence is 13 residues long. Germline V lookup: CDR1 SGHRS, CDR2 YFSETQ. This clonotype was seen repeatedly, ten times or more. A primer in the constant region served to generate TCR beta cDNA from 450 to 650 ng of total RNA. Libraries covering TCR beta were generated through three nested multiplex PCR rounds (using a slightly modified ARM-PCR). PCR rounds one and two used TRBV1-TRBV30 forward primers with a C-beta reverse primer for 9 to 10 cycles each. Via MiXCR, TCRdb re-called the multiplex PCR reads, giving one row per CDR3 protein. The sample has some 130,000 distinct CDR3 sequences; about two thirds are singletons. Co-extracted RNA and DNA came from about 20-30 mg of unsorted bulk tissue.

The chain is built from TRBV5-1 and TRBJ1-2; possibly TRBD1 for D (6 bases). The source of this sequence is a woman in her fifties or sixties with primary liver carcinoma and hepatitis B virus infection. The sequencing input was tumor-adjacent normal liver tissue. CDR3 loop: CASSWGTRYGYTF. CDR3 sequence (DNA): TGCGCCAGCAGCTGGGGGACACGCTATGGCTACACCTTC.